The 24 T cell receptor beta chains below were found in one sample sequenced in a study of shared clonotypes between healthy human individuals. Clones were read by immunoSEQ multiplex PCR, and TCRdb kept only the in-frame ones, dropping some. There are some 680,000 clones in the sample; around three quarters occur only once, and around 1.8% lies in the top ten. Sequencing input: memory CD4+ T cells sorted from blood. Subset here: CD45RA-negative fraction. The receptor set was obtained from a woman aged 25 to 39 in good health.

This clone was seen a few times. This chain connects TRBV28 to TRBJ2-7; 9 bases agree with TRBD1. Losses at the gene ends were 9 bases for V and 5 bases for J; bases not matched to a gene: 8. The CDR3 loop spans 13 amino acids. Germline CDR1 MDHEN, CDR2 SYDVKM. The CDR3 is CASSGTGYHEQYF. The CDR3 DNA is TGTGCCAGTTCCGGGACAGGGTACCACGAGCAGTACTTC. The full variable domain, rest sourced from reference TRBV28 and TRBJ2-7, is DVKVTQSSRYLVKRTGEKVFLECVQDMDHENMFWYRQDPGLGLRLIYFSYDVKMKEKGDIPEGYSVSREKKERFSLILESASTNQTSMYLCASSGTGYHEQYFGPGTRLTVT.

This clone came up once. This may arise from a read error, as a much more abundant clone is one base away. Other DNA sequences in the sample encode the same CDR3. The chain recombines TRBV5-1 with TRBJ2-1; TRBD2 aligns across 8 bases. The CDR3 consists of 15 residues. Germline CDR1 and CDR2: SGHRS and YFSETQ. Trimming cost V 1 base and J 1 base; bases outside gene matches: 1. CDR3 residues: CASSLTSGSYNEQFF. Written as DNA, the CDR3 is TGCGCCAGCAGCTTGACTAGCGGATCCTACAATGAGCAGTTCTTC.

This rearrangement joins TRBV5-8 to TRBJ2-5, with 8 positions matching TRBD2. CDR1 and CDR2 from the germline V gene are SGHTS and YDEGEE. Trimming at V came to 0 bases and at J to 5 bases, leaving 6 bases not matched to a gene. CDR3 length: 15 residues. CDR3 nucleotides: TGTGCCAGCAGCTTGGTGGTCGCTAGCGGGGAGACCCAGTACTTC. Its protein is CASSLVVASGETQYF.

This chain links TRBV10-1 with TRBJ1-1; D gene ambiguous. Trimming took 6 bases from V and 1 from J, leaving 9 bases between them. The CDR3 runs to 13 residues. The germline V gene has CDR1 WNHNN and CDR2 SYGVQD (reference sequence). CDR3 in amino acids: CASRMTENTEAFF. The CDR3 bases are TGCGCCAGCAGGATGACGGAGAACACTGAAGCTTTCTTT.

V gene TRBV6-6 combines with J gene TRBJ2-3, with D uncertain. V was clipped by 0 bases and J by 3 bases, with 13 bases between them. Germline CDR1 is MNHNY and CDR2 is SVGAGI (reference sequence). The length of the CDR3 is 16 residues. In nucleotides, the CDR3 is TGTGCCAGCAGTTACTCGACCCCAGGTCGGACAGATACGCAGTATTTT. Translation gives CASSYSTPGRTDTQYF.

This clone showed up just a few times. This sequence joins TRBV2 and TRBJ2-5; 8 positions agree with TRBD1. The CDR3 has 12 amino acids. Germline V lookup: CDR1 SNHLY, CDR2 FYNNEI. V trimming: 9 bases; J trimming: 7 bases; junction bases outside the gene matches: 7. CDR3 nucleotide sequence: TGTGCCAGGGGACAGGACCTCCGGACCCAGTACTTC. Amino acid sequence: CARGQDLRTQYF.

This clone was found a few times. The sample has other DNA sequences that encode this CDR3 too. V usage is TRBV11-2 and J usage is TRBJ2-2, with a possible D match to TRBD2 (6 bases). The CDR3 extends over 14 amino acids. The germline V and J ends were trimmed by 5 bases and 3 bases, with 10 bases remaining between them. CDR1 and CDR2 (germline): SGHAT, FQNNGV. CDR3 nucleotide sequence: TGTGCCAGCAGCCCCGGAGGGTACACCGGGGAGCTGTTTTTT. It codes for CASSPGGYTGELFF. The variable domain in full, completed from reference TRBV11-2 and TRBJ2-2, reads EAGVAQSPRYKIIEKRQSVAFWCNPISGHATLYWYQQILGQGPKLLIQFQNNGVVDDSQLPKDRFSAERLKGVDSTLKIQPAKLEDSAVYLCASSPGGYTGELFFGEGSRLTVL.

CDR3 sequence (DNA): TGTGCCAGCAGCGTAGGGACAGGGGGAAGCTCACCCCTCCACTTT. It yields the protein CASSVGTGGSSPLHF. This chain joins TRBV9 and TRBJ1-6, with 10 bases aligning to TRBD1. V trimming: 0 bases; J trimming: 10 bases; junction bases outside the gene matches: 4. Germline lookup yields CDR1 SGDLS and CDR2 YYNGEE. The CDR3 loop spans 15 amino acids.

The rearrangement uses TRBV7-8 and TRBJ1-5; 9 bases line up with TRBD1. The CDR3 has 16 residues. The germline CDR1 and CDR2 sequences are SGHVS and FQNEAQ. J gave up 6 bases and V 1 base, and 7 bases lay outside the gene matches. The CDR3 sequence is CASSLEGLTGGQPQHF. Here the CDR3 DNA reads TGTGCCAGCAGCTTAGAGGGCCTGACAGGGGGTCAGCCCCAGCATTTT.

The V and J genes are TRBV19 and TRBJ2-7; D is uncertain. V was pared by 1 base and J by 6 bases, with 16 bases between. The CDR3 is 15 amino acids. Looked up from germline, CDR1 is LNHDA and CDR2 is SQIVND (reference sequence). The CDR3 protein is CASSIGSARVGEQYF. The CDR3 DNA follows: TGTGCCAGTAGTATAGGTTCAGCCCGAGTCGGCGAGCAGTACTTC.

This chain joins TRBV13 and TRBJ2-7, with 10 bases matching TRBD1. Germline loops: CDR1 PRHDT, CDR2 FYEKMQ (reference sequence). The CDR3 loop spans 14 amino acids. Trimming took 6 bases from V and 7 from J; bases not matched to a gene: 9. CDR3 DNA sequence: TGTGCCAGCAGACGTGGGACAGGGGCTAGAGAGCAGTACTTC. This encodes CASRRGTGAREQYF.

The chain couples TRBV7-7 to TRBJ2-1; weak D call: TRBD2 (6 bases). V dropped 5 bases and J dropped 12 bases, with 20 bases sitting between them. This CDR3 has 14 residues. Germline V gives CDR1 SSHAT, CDR2 FNYEAQ (reference sequence). In nucleotides, the CDR3 is TGTGCCAGCAGCCAGGGCGGGGCGGATGAAGCGCAGTTCTTC. It translates to CASSQGGADEAQFF.

V gene TRBV28 combines with J gene TRBJ1-5; 8 nucleotides agree with TRBD1. Germline CDR1 MDHEN, CDR2 SYDVKM. J lost 7 bases, V lost 6 bases, and 8 bases had no gene match. The CDR3 has 14 amino acids. CDR3 nucleotides: TGTGCCAGCAGGGAGACAGGGGCAGGACAGCCCCAGCATTTT. Protein sequence: CASRETGAGQPQHF.

This clone came up many times. The chain uses TRBV28 and TRBJ1-1, with unresolved D. V lost 7 bases, J lost 0 bases, and 12 bases lay in between. CDR1 is MDHEN, CDR2 SYDVKM, per germline. This CDR3 comprises 14 residues. This CDR3 reads CASKRVGVNTEAFF. CDR3 nucleotide sequence: TGTGCCAGCAAAAGGGTCGGAGTGAACACTGAAGCTTTCTTT.

CDR3 sequence (DNA): TGTGCCAGCAGTTCCCGACTCGAACTGGACGAGCAGTACTTC. Translating it yields CASSSRLELDEQYF. The chain joins TRBV28 to TRBJ2-7; D is undetermined. CDR3 length: 14 residues. The germline V gene encodes CDR1 MDHEN and CDR2 SYDVKM. Between the trimmed V and J ends, which lost 4 bases and 5 bases, there was a span of 15 bases. Using reference TRBV28 and TRBJ2-7 for the parts outside the CDR3, the full variable domain is DVKVTQSSRYLVKRTGEKVFLECVQDMDHENMFWYRQDPGLGLRLIYFSYDVKMKEKGDIPEGYSVSREKKERFSLILESASTNQTSMYLCASSSRLELDEQYFGPGTRLTVT.

CDR3 in amino acids: CASSQVPSQLNYGYTF. The CDR3, as DNA: TGCGCCAGCAGCCAAGTCCCCTCCCAGCTTAACTATGGCTACACCTTC. The chain employs TRBV4-1 and TRBJ1-2; D is uncertain. The V end lost 1 base, the J end lost 1 base, and 13 bases lay between the germline ends. Germline V lookup: CDR1 MGHRA, CDR2 YSYEKL. CDR3 size: 16 residues.

This chain joins TRBV28 and TRBJ1-5; tentative D call: TRBD1 (5 bases). The CDR3 has 15 amino acids. Germline CDR1 is MDHEN and CDR2 is SYDVKM. Trimming cost V 5 bases and J 2 bases, with 13 bases left between them. The CDR3 spells CASSLGDRRNQPQHF. The DNA of the CDR3 is TGTGCCAGCAGTCTTGGGGACCGCCGCAATCAGCCCCAGCATTTT.

The chain combines TRBV7-9 with TRBJ2-3, with no clear D. The CDR3 has 14 residues. The V and J ends lost 3 bases and 1 base respectively, with 8 bases between them. Germline lookup yields CDR1 SEHNR and CDR2 FQNEAQ (reference sequence). CDR3 bases: TGTGCCAGCAGCTTGAGCCCAGGCACAGATACGCAGTATTTT. Translation: CASSLSPGTDTQYF.

This clone was seen only a few times. The V call is TRBV30, the J call TRBJ1-1; no clear D. CDR3 length: 14 amino acids. Trimming pared 0 bases from V and 3 bases from J, leaving 11 bases between. The germline gives CDR1 GTSNPN, CDR2 SVGIG (reference sequence). Here the CDR3 DNA reads TGTGCCTGGAGTGTTATCTCCAGTGACACTGAAGCTTTCTTT. Translating it yields CAWSVISSDTEAFF.

This chain connects TRBV6-1 to TRBJ1-4; D is possibly TRBD1 (6 bases). The CDR3 loop spans 15 amino acids. V was shortened by 0 bases and J by 8 bases, with 13 bases between the two germline ends. Looked up from germline, CDR1 is MNHNS and CDR2 is SASEGT. The CDR3, as DNA: TGTGCCAGCAGTGAAGCGGAGACCGGGACAGAAAAACTGTTTTTT. Translated: CASSEAETGTEKLFF.

The chain uses TRBV6-4 and TRBJ2-3; D unresolved. The CDR3 extends over 14 amino acids. Germline V gives CDR1 MRHNA, CDR2 SNTAGT. V lost 2 bases, J lost 4 bases, and 10 bases lay in between. CDR3 sequence: CASSDSGAPDTQYF. The CDR3 region has the DNA TGTGCCAGCAGTGACAGTGGAGCCCCAGATACGCAGTATTTT.

CDR3 region: CATSRVREFTGELFF. CDR3 in DNA: TGTGCCACCAGCAGAGTGCGGGAATTCACCGGGGAGCTGTTTTTT. The rearrangement joins TRBV15 to TRBJ2-2, with D perhaps matching TRBD2 (6 bases). The germline gives CDR1 LNHNV, CDR2 YYDKDF (reference sequence). V shed 1 base and J shed 4 bases, with 10 bases lying between them. The CDR3 totals 15 residues.

This clone was counted a few times. V gene TRBV27 combines with J gene TRBJ2-1; 8 bases match TRBD1. The CDR3 covers 15 residues. Germline-derived CDR1 and CDR2 are MNHEY and SMNVEV (reference sequence). The V and J ends lost 3 bases and 3 bases, in that order; junction bases with no gene match: 4. Here the CDR3 reads CASSFSTGGYNEQFF. CDR3 coding DNA: TGTGCCAGCAGTTTTTCCACAGGGGGCTACAATGAGCAGTTCTTC.

This chain joins TRBV5-4 and TRBJ2-1; TRBD1 matches at 8 bases. V shed 0 bases, J shed 8 bases, and the junction held 10 bases outside the gene matches. Germline values: CDR1 SGHNT, CDR2 YYREEE (reference sequence). The CDR3 totals 16 residues. This chain's CDR3 is CASSLDQGASRYEQFF. The CDR3 region has the DNA TGTGCCAGCAGCTTGGATCAGGGGGCAAGTAGATATGAGCAGTTCTTC.